A single sample gave rise to the 14 T cell receptor beta chains below, sequenced in a study of T cell responses to AZD1222 COVID-19 vaccine. Sequencing used immunoSEQ multiplex PCR; TCRdb keeps in-frame clones, though not all of them. The table includes roughly 180,000 clones, approximately 94% detected once. This specimen consisted of peripheral blood, obtained 28 days after the second AZD1222 dose. The source of these receptors is an adult who received the AZD1222 COVID-19 vaccine.

The table lists this clone with a count of one. The rearrangement uses TRBV27 and TRBJ1-2; no definite D call. Germline CDR1 reads MNHEY; CDR2 reads SMNVEV (reference sequence). The CDR3 totals 14 residues. Trimming took 4 bases from V and 1 from J, leaving 10 bases between them. The CDR3, as DNA: TGTGCCAGCAGTTCCCCCGGTAGTAACTATGGCTACACCTTC. Its translation is CASSSPGSNYGYTF.

V and J are TRBV10-2 and TRBJ2-7; 12 bases map to TRBD2. Germline V gene data show CDR1 as WSHSY and CDR2 as SAAADI. CDR3 size: 15 residues. V was pared by 2 bases and J by 7 bases, with 6 bases of the junction left unmatched. The CDR3 region is CASSEASGRGHEQYF. The CDR3 bases are TGCGCCAGCAGTGAGGCTAGCGGGAGGGGTCATGAGCAGTACTTC.

The genes are TRBV4-1 and TRBJ2-5, with 7 bases matching TRBD2. The CDR3 consists of 17 residues. Germline V gene lookup returns CDR1 MGHRA and CDR2 YSYEKL. V lost 0 bases to trimming and J lost 5 bases; unmatched junction nucleotides: 12. CDR3 residues: CASSQDPWAGRGETQYF. Here the CDR3 DNA reads TGCGCCAGCAGCCAAGATCCGTGGGCGGGGCGGGGGGAGACCCAGTACTTC.

The V and J genes are TRBV7-3 and TRBJ2-6; D unclear. This CDR3 has 14 amino acids. Germline V gives CDR1 SGHTA, CDR2 FQGTGA. V was clipped by 5 bases and J by 7 bases, with 12 bases between them. CDR3 region: CASSIGATANVLTF. CDR3 sequence (DNA): TGTGCCAGCAGCATAGGAGCTACCGCCAACGTCCTGACTTTC.

This clone was counted a few times. The genes are TRBV6-5 and TRBJ2-2, with 8 bases that match TRBD2. The CDR3 contains 15 residues. CDR1 is MNHEY, CDR2 SVGAGI, per germline. The V gene end was trimmed by 5 bases and the J gene end by 6 bases; junction bases not matched to a gene: 8. CDR3 DNA: TGTGCCAGCAGTCCTCGTATGCGGGGGGCCGGGGAGCTGTTTTTT. This gives the protein CASSPRMRGAGELFF.

The CDR3: CASSLFLQEAFF. The CDR3 DNA sequence: TGTGCCAGCAGCTTATTTTTGCAGGAAGCTTTCTTT. The rearrangement uses TRBV11-2 and TRBJ1-1; D gene ambiguous. The CDR3 spans 12 residues. Germline CDR1 and CDR2: SGHAT and FQNNGV. Deletions cut 2 bases from V and 8 bases from J, with 9 bases between.

This chain uses TRBV9 with TRBJ2-5, with TRBD2 identical over 14 bases. Germline-derived CDR1 and CDR2 are SGDLS and YYNGEE. The length of the CDR3 is 15 residues. Germline trimming cut 3 bases from V and 4 bases from J; bases unmatched to any gene: 2. The CDR3 reads CASSAGTSGRETQYF. DNA for the CDR3: TGTGCCAGCAGCGCTGGGACTAGCGGGAGAGAGACCCAGTACTTC.

This chain links TRBV4-3 with TRBJ1-4; D not resolved. CDR3 length equals 16 residues. Germline V gene data show CDR1 as LGHNA and CDR2 as YSLEER. Deletions cut 1 base from V and 0 bases from J, with 9 bases between. CDR3 amino acids: CASSQVAVATNEKLFF. The CDR3 region has the DNA TGCGCCAGCAGCCAAGTGGCAGTCGCAACTAATGAAAAACTGTTTTTT.

In the case of this clone: At one of its ends the junction is not consistent with the germline gene, which may arise from a read error. V is TRBV6-1 and J is TRBJ2-5, with a tentative D call TRBD1 (5 bases). Germline V gene lookup returns CDR1 MNHNS and CDR2 SASEGT. CDR3 length: 12 amino acids. The CDR3 sequence is CASSYTTGGADF. Written as DNA, the CDR3 is TGTGCCAGCAGTTATACTACAGGCGGCGCTGACTTC.

The rearrangement uses TRBV19 and TRBJ2-6, with D possibly being TRBD1 (7 bases). Trimming removed 6 bases at V and 4 bases at J, with 10 bases between. The length of the CDR3 is 14 residues. The germline gives CDR1 LNHDA, CDR2 SQIVND (reference sequence). CDR3 amino acids: CASSRGAGANVLTF. The CDR3 DNA is TGTGCCAGTAGCAGGGGGGCCGGGGCCAACGTCCTGACTTTC. Supplemented by reference TRBV19 and TRBJ2-6, the full variable domain reads DGGITQSPKYLFRKEGQNVTLSCEQNLNHDAMYWYRQDPGQGLRLIYYSQIVNDFQKGDIAEGYSVSREKKESFPLTVTSAQKNPTAFYLCASSRGAGANVLTFGAGSRLTVL.

The chain is built from TRBV7-2 and TRBJ2-7; 7 bases are shared with TRBD1. V trimming: 2 bases; J trimming: 2 bases; junction bases outside the gene matches: 6. The CDR3 extends over 15 amino acids. CDR1 and CDR2 (germline): SGHTA, FQGNSA. The CDR3 reads CASSLTRGRPYEQYF. CDR3 sequence (DNA): TGTGCCAGCAGCTTAACAAGGGGGCGCCCCTACGAGCAGTACTTC.

This chain joins TRBV27 and TRBJ2-2; D is possibly TRBD1 (6 bases). With 6 bases removed from V and 6 bases from J, the gap between germline ends came to 11 bases. The CDR3 covers 13 residues. Germline CDR1 reads MNHEY; CDR2 reads SMNVEV (reference sequence). CDR3 region: CASRQGQAGELFF. In DNA form, the CDR3 reads TGTGCCAGCAGACAGGGTCAAGCCGGGGAGCTGTTTTTT.

This rearrangement joins TRBV6-6 to TRBJ2-3; a possible D gene is TRBD2 (6 bases). The CDR3 is 17 residues long. V lost 6 bases and J lost 4, with 23 bases in between. Germline V CDR1 and CDR2: MNHNY, SVGAGI (reference sequence). CDR3 residues: CASSRRPGLERADTQYF. CDR3 sequence (DNA): TGTGCCAGCAGCCGACGTCCGGGACTCGAGAGGGCAGATACGCAGTATTTT.

As to this clone: Other DNA sequences within the sample encode an identical CDR3. J is TRBJ1-5 and V is TRBV30, with D possibly being TRBD1 (5 bases). V was cut by 5 bases and J by 4 bases, with 12 bases left in between. This CDR3 contains 13 residues. From germline, CDR1 is GTSNPN and CDR2 SVGIG (reference sequence). CDR3 region: CAWSGGGNQPQHF. CDR3 sequence (DNA): TGTGCCTGGTCCGGGGGGGGGAATCAGCCCCAGCATTTT.